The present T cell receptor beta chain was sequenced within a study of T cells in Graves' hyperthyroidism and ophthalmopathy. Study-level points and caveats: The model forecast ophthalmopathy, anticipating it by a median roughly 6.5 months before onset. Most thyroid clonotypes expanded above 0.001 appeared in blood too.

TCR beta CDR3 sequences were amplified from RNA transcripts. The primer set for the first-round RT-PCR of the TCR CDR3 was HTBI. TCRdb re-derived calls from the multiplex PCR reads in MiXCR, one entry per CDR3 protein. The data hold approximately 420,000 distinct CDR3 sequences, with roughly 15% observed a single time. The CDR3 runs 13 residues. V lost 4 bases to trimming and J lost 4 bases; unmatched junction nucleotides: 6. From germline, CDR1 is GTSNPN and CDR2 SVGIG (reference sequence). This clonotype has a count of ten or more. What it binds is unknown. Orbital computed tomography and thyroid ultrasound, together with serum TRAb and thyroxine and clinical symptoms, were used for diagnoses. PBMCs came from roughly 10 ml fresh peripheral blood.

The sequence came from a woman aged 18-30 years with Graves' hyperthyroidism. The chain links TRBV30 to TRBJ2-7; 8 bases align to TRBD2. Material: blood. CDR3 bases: TGTGCCTGGAACAGCGGGAGAACATACGAGCAGTACTTC. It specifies CAWNSGRTYEQYF. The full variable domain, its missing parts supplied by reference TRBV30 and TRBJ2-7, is SQTIHQWPATLVQPVGSPLSLECTVEGTSNPNLYWYRQAAGRGLQLLFYSVGIGQISSEVPQNLSASRPQDRQFILSSKKLLLSDSGFYLCAWNSGRTYEQYFGPGTRLTVT.